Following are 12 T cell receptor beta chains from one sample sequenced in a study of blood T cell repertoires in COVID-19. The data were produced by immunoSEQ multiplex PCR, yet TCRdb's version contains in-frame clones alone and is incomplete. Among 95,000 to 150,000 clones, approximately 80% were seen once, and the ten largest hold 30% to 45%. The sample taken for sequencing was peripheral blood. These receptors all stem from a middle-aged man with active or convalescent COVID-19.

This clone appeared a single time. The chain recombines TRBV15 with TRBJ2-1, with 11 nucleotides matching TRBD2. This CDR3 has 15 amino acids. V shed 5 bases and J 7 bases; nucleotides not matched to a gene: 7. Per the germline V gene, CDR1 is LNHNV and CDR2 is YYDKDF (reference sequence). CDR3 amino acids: CATSDLAGGQNEQFF. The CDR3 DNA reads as TGTGCCACCAGCGACCTAGCGGGAGGTCAAAATGAGCAGTTCTTC.

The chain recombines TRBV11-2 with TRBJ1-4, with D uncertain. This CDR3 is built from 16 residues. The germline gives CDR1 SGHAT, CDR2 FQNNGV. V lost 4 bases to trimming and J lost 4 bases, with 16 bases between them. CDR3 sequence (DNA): TGTGCCAGCAGCTCCCGAGCCTCCGTCCTTAATGAAAAACTGTTTTTT. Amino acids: CASSSRASVLNEKLFF.

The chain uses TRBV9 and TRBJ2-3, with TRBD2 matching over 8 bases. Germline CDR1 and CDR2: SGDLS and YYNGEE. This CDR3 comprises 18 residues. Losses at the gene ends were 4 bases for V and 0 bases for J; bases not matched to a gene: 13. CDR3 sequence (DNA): TGTGCCAGCAGCCCCACAAGGCTTACTAGCGGTAGCACAGATACGCAGTATTTT. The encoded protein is CASSPTRLTSGSTDTQYF. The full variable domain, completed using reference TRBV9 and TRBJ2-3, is DSGVTQTPKHLITATGQRVTLRCSPRSGDLSVYWYQQSLDQGLQFLIQYYNGEERAKGNILERFSAQQFPDLHSELNLSSLELGDSALYFCASSPTRLTSGSTDTQYFGPGTRLTVL.

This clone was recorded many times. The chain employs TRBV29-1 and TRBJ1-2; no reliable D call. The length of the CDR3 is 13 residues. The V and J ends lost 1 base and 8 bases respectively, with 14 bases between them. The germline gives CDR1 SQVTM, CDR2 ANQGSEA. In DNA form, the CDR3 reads TGCAGCGTTGAAGTCACTGATTCGGTGGGCTACACCTTC. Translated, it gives CSVEVTDSVGYTF.

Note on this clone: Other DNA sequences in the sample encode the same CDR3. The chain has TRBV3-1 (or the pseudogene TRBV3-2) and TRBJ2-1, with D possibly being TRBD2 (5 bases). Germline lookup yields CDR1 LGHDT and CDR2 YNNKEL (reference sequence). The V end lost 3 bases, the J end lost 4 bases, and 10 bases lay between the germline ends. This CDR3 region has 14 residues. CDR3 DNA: TGTGCCAGCAGCCAGACCGGAGGATACAATGAGCAGTTCTTC. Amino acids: CASSQTGGYNEQFF.

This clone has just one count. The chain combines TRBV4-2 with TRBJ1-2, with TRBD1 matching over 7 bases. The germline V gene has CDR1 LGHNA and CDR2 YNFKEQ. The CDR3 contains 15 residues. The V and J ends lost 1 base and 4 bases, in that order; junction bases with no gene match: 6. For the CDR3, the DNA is TGTGCCAGCAGCCAAGTCCTGGGACAGATCTATGGCTACACCTTC. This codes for CASSQVLGQIYGYTF.

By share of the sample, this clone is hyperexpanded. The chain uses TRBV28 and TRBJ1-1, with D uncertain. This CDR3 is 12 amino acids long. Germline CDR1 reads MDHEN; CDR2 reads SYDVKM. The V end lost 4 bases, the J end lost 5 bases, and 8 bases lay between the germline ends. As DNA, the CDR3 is TGTGCCAGCAGTTCGCCTAATACTGAAGCTTTCTTT. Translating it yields CASSSPNTEAFF.

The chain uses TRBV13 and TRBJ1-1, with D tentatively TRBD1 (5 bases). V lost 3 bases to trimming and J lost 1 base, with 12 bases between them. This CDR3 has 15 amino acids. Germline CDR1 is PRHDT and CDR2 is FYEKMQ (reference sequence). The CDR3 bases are TGTGCCAGCAGCTTTGTGGGGGGGTGGAACACTGAAGCTTTCTTT. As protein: CASSFVGGWNTEAFF.

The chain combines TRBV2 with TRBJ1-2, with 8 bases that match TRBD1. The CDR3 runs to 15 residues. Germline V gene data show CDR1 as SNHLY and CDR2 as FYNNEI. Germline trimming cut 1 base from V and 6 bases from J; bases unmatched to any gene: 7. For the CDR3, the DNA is TGTGCCAGCAGTGAAGTTAGAGGACAGGGAAATGGCTACACCTTC. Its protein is CASSEVRGQGNGYTF.

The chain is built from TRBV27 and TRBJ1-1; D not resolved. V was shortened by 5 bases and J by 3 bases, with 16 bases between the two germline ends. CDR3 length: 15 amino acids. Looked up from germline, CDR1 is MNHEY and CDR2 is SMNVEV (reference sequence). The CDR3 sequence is CASSPSLGADTEAFF. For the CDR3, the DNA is TGTGCCAGCAGTCCATCCTTGGGAGCGGACACTGAAGCTTTCTTT.

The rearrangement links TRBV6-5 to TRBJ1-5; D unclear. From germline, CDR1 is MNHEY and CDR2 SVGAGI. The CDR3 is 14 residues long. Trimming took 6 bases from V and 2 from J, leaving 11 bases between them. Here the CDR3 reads CASRVVQGNQPQHF. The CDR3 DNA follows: TGTGCCAGCAGGGTCGTGCAGGGCAATCAGCCCCAGCATTTT.

The CDR3 DNA reads TGTGCCAGCAGCCTAGCGGGGTTGACCGGGGAGCTGTTTTTT. It specifies CASSLAGLTGELFF. The gene calls are TRBV11-3 and TRBJ2-2, with 9 bases lining up with TRBD2. The CDR3 length is 14 residues. The germline V gene has CDR1 SGHNT and CDR2 YENEEA. Trimming at V came to 5 bases and at J to 5 bases, leaving 3 bases not matched to a gene.